The text below deals with one T cell receptor (beta chain). Antigen specificity is unknown. Findings of the study overall: Tumor memory CD4+ T cell TCR gene usage was found to cluster with blood and lymph node memory CD4+ cells and with lymph node naive CD4+ cells.

The CDR3 totals 15 residues. V was pared by 3 bases and J by 2 bases, with 12 bases between. Germline V lookup: CDR1 MDHEN, CDR2 SYDVKM. Semi-nested PCR with Nested Universal Primer A followed constant-region reverse priming of full-length variable regions. MiXCR, applied by TCRdb to the 5' RACE reads, yields one record per CDR3 protein. The sample includes about 54,000 distinct CDR3 sequences, over 15% of them seen just once. Sequencing was done on a sample of naive CD4+ T cells sorted from blood. This sample's subset: naive CD4+ T cells, CD4+CD45RA+CD25-. This clonotype was sampled from a female donor with breast cancer. This chain connects TRBV28 to TRBJ2-3; D uncertain. The CDR3 sequence is CASSFGTADTDTQYF. CDR3 nucleotides: TGTGCCAGCAGTTTTGGTACGGCGGACACAGATACGCAGTATTTT.